This T cell receptor beta chain is drawn from a study of T cell clones after liver transplantation. Study-wide background: Until 12-24 months post-transplant, subjects got standard immunosuppression and no induction.

Comment on this clone: Its antigen is not identified.

Study results and limitations: Donor-reactive sequences fell more than third party-reactive ones, suggesting partial deletion. Low donor cell numbers restricted donor-reactive repertoire measurement in a couple of subjects.

CDR3 length equals 15 residues. V lost 1 base, J lost 2 bases, and 9 bases lay in between. CDR1 and CDR2 (germline): SGHTA, FQGNSA. The repertoire was sequenced with immunoSEQ multiplex PCR; TCRdb's copy has only in-frame clones and lacks some. Seen here are 95,000 to 130,000 clones, around nine tenths observed once, and the top ten hold around 0.8%. This TCR was recovered from a human patient who received a liver transplant. Some T cells may have originated in the graft donor. Material: CD4+ T cells from blood, obtained 12 months after liver transplant. The rearrangement uses TRBV7-2 and TRBJ1-3, with D unresolved. CDR3 bases: TGTGCCAGCAGCTTAGGGGGAGGCGCTGGAAACACCATATATTTT. This codes for CASSLGGGAGNTIYF.